This record looks at one TCR beta chain sequence and its context. The target of this receptor is not known. Within one base of it there is no much larger clone, and no base qualities were kept. The germline V gene supplies CDR1 MNHNS and CDR2 SASEGT. The CDR3 runs 16 residues from the cysteine to the phenylalanine. The kept DNA is CDR3 alone, 48 bases in frame from the first base. Relative to germline, V is missing 7 bases and J is missing 11 bases, with 17 bases of the junction outside any gene match. The record originates from a study of blood T cells in healthy people across ages (dated by TCRdb to 2013 to 2016). At the level of the whole study: In model experiments, template switching captured about one uniquely barcoded TCR beta cDNA molecule for every two T cells. To avoid experimental bias, donors of different ages were spread randomly across the sequencing lanes. Donors were grouped into four age groups: young (average roughly 17 years), middle-aged (39), aged (62) and long-lived (roughly 80). To track age-related changes in TCR beta repertoire diversity, the study relied on deep sequencing normalized with unique cDNA molecular identifiers. The study analyzed two additional independent replicas of 1 million unique cDNA reads from the same blood draw for two donors, one aged 18 to 30 and one aged 80 or older.

The library was generated by 5' RACE. Sequencing was carried out with an Illumina HiSeq 2500. A second about 7 to 11 cycle PCR used a sample-barcoded 5' primer and a J-beta primer mix. A unique molecular identifier was introduced onto each TCR beta cDNA molecule by a template-switch 5' adaptor carrying 12 random nucleotides. Each sample yielded at least 3 million CDR3-containing paired-end reads. All of the RNA was converted into first-strand cDNA using the Mint cDNA synthesis kit, with a TRBC-specific oligonucleotide serving as the primer. Following uracil-DNA glycosylase treatment, a first 18-cycle PCR with universal primers M1SS and BC2_uni_R was performed on all cDNA. The source study handled its data this way. For normalization, 1 million high-quality reads were randomly selected from each sample, with every read carrying a distinct molecular identifier. Instead of being binned into consensus sequences, reads with shared molecular identifiers were discarded. MiTCR, run with a Q25 quality threshold and the strictest error-elimination algorithm, handled CDR3 identification, clonotype clustering and error correction. Lower-bound total TCR beta diversity was estimated with a nonparametric unseen species model using Euler transformation. TCRdb trimmed public reads at Q25 via fastp, called clones via MiXCR and kept in-frame beta chains. A single entry per CDR3 protein holds the most common genes and DNA from its merged rows. TCRdb's processing, not the study's, gives the V and J calls here. The sample data list fewer than 900,000 distinct CDR3 sequences, and roughly 41% of these were observed just once. In total, the top ten clones hold 20% to 25% of the sample.

The approximately 39 donors, aged 6 to 90 years, were systemically healthy Caucasian individuals from Russia. Each donor gave approximately 9.3 milliliters of peripheral blood, collected into EDTA-treated Vacutainer tubes. Ficoll-Paque density-gradient centrifugation was used to isolate PBMCs, with at least 7 million per sample. Total RNA, at least 6 micrograms per sample, was extracted from PBMCs with Trizol reagent. The percentages of naive CD45RAhigh/CD27high T cells were determined by flow cytometry on a PBMC aliquot from every donor. General study outcomes and caveats: The CMV infection status of donors was not known, potentially confounding age-related changes in expanded clonotypes. Total diversity estimates from one million sequenced T cells were considered lower bounds and underestimates. The long-lived group showed more naive CD4+ T cells, fewer expanded clones and increased TCR diversity than the aged group, suggesting age selection. The percentage of naive T cells measured by flow cytometry correlated strongly with observed TCR beta diversity. Observed TCR beta diversity per million T cells fell roughly linearly with age, and a significant reduction was already apparent by age around 40. Because profiling used bulk unsorted PBMCs, naive and antigen-experienced compartments could not be compared conclusively.

Here the chain combines TRBV6-1 and TRBJ2-4; TRBD2 fits 10 bases in the junction. The sequenced sample consisted of blood. The receptor was isolated from a woman between 55 and 75 years old in good health. Here is the DNA: TGTGCCAGCAAGTCAACCACCGGAAGGACTAGCGGTTTTCAGTACTTC. This is translated as CASKSTTGRTSGFQYF.